This TCR beta chain was sequenced in a study of identical twins. Via MiXCR, TCRdb re-called the 5' RACE reads, giving one row per CDR3 protein. Here the sample spans a few hundred thousand distinct CDR3 sequences, about 16% being singletons. Germline V gene sequence: CDR1 SGHVS, CDR2 FQNEAQ. Trimming cost V 2 bases and J 6 bases; bases outside gene matches: 5. The CDR3 loop spans 15 amino acids. These same records also appear under a second study, on yellow fever vaccine responses in identical twins.

This receptor was taken from a young woman in good health. The rearrangement joins TRBV7-8 to TRBJ1-5; 9 positions agree with TRBD1. Sequenced material: CD4+ T cells sorted from blood. The CDR3 reads CASSLTGGTIQPQHF. DNA for the CDR3: TGTGCCAGCAGCTTAACAGGGGGCACGATTCAGCCCCAGCATTTT.